This T cell receptor beta chain was captured in a study of T-cell reconstitution after alpha-beta-depleted transplantation in children. As regards this clonotype: The antigen remains undetermined.

Germline V CDR1 and CDR2: SGHRS, YFSETQ. V was clipped by 0 bases and J by 6 bases, with 9 bases between them. CDR3 size: 14 residues. Preparation of the TCRbeta library used unique molecular identifiers. Each CDR3 protein is one row after TCRdb ran MiXCR on the PCR reads. Of about 420,000 distinct CDR3 sequences listed, about 16% are singletons. Study results and limitations: Newly made T cells mostly supplied T-cell counts and diversity one year after transplant. Surviving recipient T cells and thymic progenitors produced the high day-60 TCRbeta diversity seen in some patients. Approximately two months post-transplant, alpha-beta T cells reportedly originated from several hundred expanded graft clones.

The material was PBMCs, mostly from graft donor cells, obtained 360 days after TCRalphabeta/CD19-depleted stem cell transplant. The genes are TRBV5-1 and TRBJ2-2; D unclear. The receptor was isolated from a boy under two years old who had a stem cell transplant for Wiskott-Aldrich syndrome, so the T cells may come from the graft donor. The CDR3 bases are TGCGCCAGCAGCTTGGAAGGCCTGGCCGGGGAGCTGTTTTTT. Protein sequence: CASSLEGLAGELFF. The full variable domain, in which reference TRBV5-1 and TRBJ2-2 provide the parts outside the CDR3, is KAGVTQTPRYLIKTRGQQVTLSCSPISGHRSVSWYQQTPGQGLQFLFEYFSETQRNKGNFPGRFSGRQFSNSRSEMNVSTLELGDSALYLCASSLEGLAGELFFGEGSRLTVL.